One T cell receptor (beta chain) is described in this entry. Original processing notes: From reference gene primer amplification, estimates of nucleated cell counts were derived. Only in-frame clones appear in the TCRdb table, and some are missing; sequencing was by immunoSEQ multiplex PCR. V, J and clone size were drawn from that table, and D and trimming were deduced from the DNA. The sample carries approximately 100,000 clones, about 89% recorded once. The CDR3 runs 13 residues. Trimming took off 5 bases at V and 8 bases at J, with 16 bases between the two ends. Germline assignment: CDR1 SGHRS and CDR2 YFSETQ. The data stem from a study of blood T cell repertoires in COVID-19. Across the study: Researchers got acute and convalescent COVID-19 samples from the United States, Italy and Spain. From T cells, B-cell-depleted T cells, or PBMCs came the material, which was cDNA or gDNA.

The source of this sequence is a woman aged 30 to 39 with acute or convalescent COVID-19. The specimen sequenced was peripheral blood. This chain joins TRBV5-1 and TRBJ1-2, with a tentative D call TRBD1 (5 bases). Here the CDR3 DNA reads TGCGCCAGCAGTACCGATGGGGCCGGCGGCTACACCTTC. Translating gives CASSTDGAGGYTF.